This TCR beta chain stems from a study of radiotherapy plus CTLA-4 blockade in lung cancer. Across the whole study: For 15% to 20% of patients, objective responses occurred, and about 33% had disease control. The study's findings and limits: Reportedly, early blood T cell clone dynamics best predicted response, with interferon-beta. After radiotherapy and ipilimumab, tumor-derived clones expanded in peripheral blood.

This CDR3 spans 14 amino acids. CDR1 and CDR2 from the germline V gene are MNHNY and SVGAGI (reference sequence). The V segment lost 6 bases and the J segment 2 bases; nucleotides outside the gene matches: 4. Worth noting for this clone: The antigen is undetermined.

Participants had chemo-refractory metastatic non-small-cell lung cancer and were treated with focal radiation plus ipilimumab CTLA-4 blockade. TCRdb keeps only in-frame clones here, not all; method: immunoSEQ multiplex PCR. The sample has roughly 59,000 clones, approximately 70% seen once. This receptor was identified in a human donor with non-small cell lung cancer whose response to radiotherapy plus ipilimumab could not be evaluated. Sequences were derived from peripheral blood, sampled from a patient treated with radiotherapy plus ipilimumab. This chain joins TRBV6-6 and TRBJ2-1; 7 bases agree with TRBD1. The CDR3 DNA is TGTGCCAGCAGACTCGGGACAGCCTACAATGAGCAGTTCTTC. Translation: CASRLGTAYNEQFF.